These 29 T cell receptor beta chains share one sample of origin, sequenced in a study of siplizumab effects on memory and regulatory T cells. Method: immunoSEQ multiplex PCR; TCRdb's copy keeps in-frame clones and lacks some. The repertoire holds about 82,000 clones, with roughly 90% as singletons. Material for sequencing was Tregs sorted from blood. The source of these receptors is a human donor in good health.

Concerning this clone: The sample contains more than one DNA sequence encoding this CDR3. This sequence joins TRBV28 and TRBJ2-7, with 8 bases aligning to TRBD1. The trim removed 7 bases at V and 0 bases at J, leaving 11 bases unmatched. Germline V gene data show CDR1 as MDHEN and CDR2 as SYDVKM. There are 16 residues in the CDR3. The CDR3 DNA sequence: TGTGCCAGCACCTTCTGGGACAGGAGGGCCTCCTACGAGCAGTACTTC. It encodes CASTFWDRRASYEQYF.

The gene calls are TRBV6-6 and TRBJ1-2, with D perhaps matching TRBD1 (6 bases). V was cut by 5 bases and J by 7 bases, with 20 bases left in between. This CDR3 is built from 15 residues. The V gene's germline CDR1 is MNHNY and CDR2 SVGAGI (reference sequence). The CDR3 here is CASSLKNGGLGGYTF. The CDR3 DNA reads as TGTGCCAGCAGTCTCAAGAACGGGGGGCTGGGTGGCTACACCTTC.

The rearrangement joins TRBV20-1 to TRBJ2-2; D call uncertain. Per germline, CDR1 DFQATT and CDR2 SNEGSKA (reference sequence). The CDR3 runs 11 residues. The V and J ends lost 2 bases and 6 bases respectively, with 4 bases between them. The CDR3 reads CSARIAGELFF. The CDR3 region has the DNA TGCAGTGCTAGAATCGCCGGGGAGCTGTTTTTT.

The rearrangement links TRBV18 to TRBJ1-3; D may be TRBD1 (6 bases). CDR1 and CDR2 from the germline V gene are KGHSH and LQKENI. The CDR3 covers 16 residues. The ends were cut back, 2 bases at V and 7 bases at J, with 18 bases in the middle. CDR3 residues: CASSPNQGYLPNTIYF. CDR3 nucleotides: TGTGCCAGCTCACCAAACCAGGGGTATCTTCCGAACACCATATATTTT.

This sequence joins TRBV7-8 and TRBJ1-1, with no clear D. V shed 0 bases and J shed 4 bases, with 12 bases lying between them. The CDR3 has 15 amino acids. Germline V gene sequence: CDR1 SGHVS, CDR2 FQNEAQ. The CDR3 reads CASSLAGSLATEAFF. The CDR3 DNA reads as TGTGCCAGCAGCTTAGCAGGTTCCCTAGCCACTGAAGCTTTCTTT.

This chain links TRBV28 with TRBJ2-7, with D possibly TRBD2 on 6 matching bases. This CDR3 comprises 14 residues. Trimming removed 8 bases at V and 2 bases at J, with 16 bases between. The V gene's germline CDR1 is MDHEN and CDR2 SYDVKM. CDR3 nucleotides: TGTGCCAGCCGAGGAAAGACTAGAGCCTACGAGCAGTACTTC. Its translation: CASRGKTRAYEQYF.

This clone was seen more than once but under ten times. V usage is TRBV2 and J usage is TRBJ1-1; 9 nucleotides line up with TRBD1. CDR3 length: 13 amino acids. V dropped 5 bases and J dropped 3; count of bases not matched to a gene: 1. Germline lookup yields CDR1 SNHLY and CDR2 FYNNEI. This chain's CDR3 is CASSWDRDTEAFF. The CDR3 nucleotides are TGTGCCAGCAGTTGGGACAGGGACACTGAAGCTTTCTTT. Complete variable domain (other parts from reference TRBV2 and TRBJ1-1): EPEVTQTPSHQVTQMGQEVILRCVPISNHLYFYWYRQILGQKVEFLVSFYNNEISEKSEIFDDQFSVERPDGSNFTLKIRSTKLEDSAMYFCASSWDRDTEAFFGQGTRLTVV.

The count of this clone is one. The chain couples TRBV6-1 to TRBJ1-1; D is ambiguous. This CDR3 has 14 residues. CDR1 is MNHNS, CDR2 SASEGT, per germline. With 6 bases removed from V and 2 bases from J, the gap between germline ends came to 13 bases. The CDR3 spells CASRSGSFNTEAFF. The CDR3 DNA reads as TGTGCCAGCAGGTCGGGCAGTTTTAACACTGAAGCTTTCTTT.

The V and J genes are TRBV18 and TRBJ2-5; D uncertain. The CDR3 has 13 amino acids. The V and J ends lost 4 bases and 0 bases respectively, with 6 bases between them. Germline V gene sequence: CDR1 KGHSH, CDR2 LQKENI. In nucleotides, the CDR3 is TGTGCCAGCTCACGTGCAAACCAAGAGACCCAGTACTTC. Its protein product is CASSRANQETQYF. The full variable domain, completed using reference TRBV18 and TRBJ2-5, is NAGVMQNPRHLVRRRGQEARLRCSPMKGHSHVYWYRQLPEEGLKFMVYLQKENIIDESGMPKERFSAEFPKEGPSILRIQQVVRGDSAAYFCASSRANQETQYFGPGTRLLVL.

The chain carries TRBV2 and TRBJ1-1; TRBD1 agrees at 10 bases. CDR1 SNHLY and CDR2 FYNNEI come from the germline V gene. Losses at the gene ends were 5 bases for V and 11 bases for J; bases not matched to a gene: 5. The CDR3 contains 12 residues. The CDR3 DNA sequence: TGTGCCAGCAGTCGACAGGGGGCGAGCGCTTTCTTT. As protein: CASSRQGASAFF.

This rearrangement joins TRBV7-9 to TRBJ1-1; possible D gene TRBD1, 5 bases. Germline V gene lookup returns CDR1 SEHNR and CDR2 FQNEAQ (reference sequence). CDR3 length: 14 residues. V gave up 2 bases and J gave up 4 bases, with 11 bases separating them. CDR3 amino acids: CASSLSGGATEAFF. Written as DNA, the CDR3 is TGTGCCAGCAGCTTATCCGGGGGTGCCACTGAAGCTTTCTTT.

The chain recombines TRBV6-5 with TRBJ2-7; no reliable D call. Germline values: CDR1 MNHEY, CDR2 SVGAGI. The CDR3 is 12 amino acids. Trimming cost V 4 bases and J 3 bases, with 7 bases left between them. The CDR3 protein is CASSSHGYEQYF. DNA of the CDR3: TGTGCCAGCAGTTCGCACGGCTACGAGCAGTACTTC.

The chain couples TRBV5-1 to TRBJ2-2; TRBD1 might be the D (6 bases). The CDR3 consists of 15 residues. Germline loops: CDR1 SGHRS, CDR2 YFSETQ. Trimming stripped 5 bases from V and 4 bases from J, with 15 bases between. The CDR3 sequence: CASRGGVDSTGELFF. CDR3 nucleotide sequence: TGCGCCAGCAGAGGAGGCGTGGACAGCACCGGGGAGCTGTTTTTT.

This clone was picked up a small number of times. The rearrangement uses TRBV13 and TRBJ2-1; D unresolved. The V gene lost 6 bases and the J gene lost 0 bases, with 18 bases spanning the gap. The V gene's germline CDR1 is PRHDT and CDR2 FYEKMQ (reference sequence). The CDR3 is made up of 17 amino acids. The CDR3: CASRHRSFGDSYNEQFF. CDR3 DNA sequence: TGTGCCAGCAGACATAGAAGTTTTGGGGACTCCTACAATGAGCAGTTCTTC.

The chain combines TRBV6-6 with TRBJ1-3; tentative D call: TRBD1 (5 bases). Trimming took 7 bases from V and 2 from J, leaving 9 bases between them. The germline V gene encodes CDR1 MNHNY and CDR2 SVGAGI (reference sequence). The CDR3 has 13 amino acids. CDR3 loop: CASTRDPGNTIYF. DNA of the CDR3: TGTGCCAGCACCCGGGACCCTGGAAACACCATATATTTT.

The V and J genes are TRBV7-2 and TRBJ1-2; unclear D gene. CDR3 size: 13 residues. Trimming stripped 5 bases from V and 2 bases from J, with 9 bases between. The V gene's germline CDR1 is SGHTA and CDR2 FQGNSA. CDR3 residues: CASSPQRNYGYTF. The DNA of the CDR3 is TGTGCCAGCAGCCCACAGAGAAACTATGGCTACACCTTC.

The chain couples TRBV6-4 to TRBJ2-7; maybe TRBD2 (5 bases). Trimming pared 0 bases from V and 3 bases from J, leaving 15 bases between. This CDR3 has 16 amino acids. The germline V gene has CDR1 MRHNA and CDR2 SNTAGT. The CDR3 DNA sequence: TGTGCCAGCAGTGACTCGAATCCGGGGAAGAACTACGAGCAGTACTTC. Translated, it gives CASSDSNPGKNYEQYF.

This chain links TRBV2 with TRBJ1-2; the D is unclear. Trimming took off 4 bases at V and 0 bases at J, with 18 bases between the two ends. Germline assignment: CDR1 SNHLY and CDR2 FYNNEI. The CDR3 has 17 residues. The CDR3 DNA reads TGTGCCAGCAGTGGATCGGTGGGCCGGGGATCTAACTATGGCTACACCTTC. Its protein product is CASSGSVGRGSNYGYTF.

This chain links TRBV7-6 with TRBJ1-5; D is unclear. Germline CDR1 reads SGHVS; CDR2 reads FNYEAQ. The CDR3 has 13 amino acids. Trimming cost V 3 bases and J 5 bases, with 8 bases left between them. The CDR3 protein is CASSLGVYQPQHF. The DNA for the CDR3 is TGTGCCAGCAGCTTGGGCGTCTATCAGCCCCAGCATTTT.

This clone was counted only a few times. CDR3 amino acids: CASTPRWLDTQYF. The CDR3 nucleotides are TGTGCCAGCACCCCCCGCTGGCTAGATACGCAGTATTTT. The chain employs TRBV6-5 and TRBJ2-3; D gene ambiguous. This CDR3 is built from 13 residues. Germline V gives CDR1 MNHEY, CDR2 SVGAGI. With 7 bases removed from V and 5 bases from J, the gap between germline ends came to 13 bases.

The chain links TRBV30 to TRBJ2-2; D possibly uses TRBD1 or TRBD2 (6 bases each). V was clipped by 5 bases and J by 5 bases, with 15 bases between them. CDR3 length: 14 amino acids. Per the germline V gene, CDR1 is GTSNPN and CDR2 is SVGIG (reference sequence). The CDR3 region is CAWSRGPGTGELFF. CDR3 sequence (DNA): TGTGCCTGGTCCCGGGGGCCAGGGACCGGGGAGCTGTTTTTT.

This clone has a single count. This rearrangement joins TRBV10-3 to TRBJ1-3, with D unresolved. The V gene lost 2 bases and the J gene lost 9 bases, with 14 bases spanning the gap. CDR3 size: 14 residues. Germline V gene data show CDR1 as ENHRY and CDR2 as SYGVKD. The CDR3 protein is CAISEGIATRTIYF. The CDR3 DNA sequence: TGTGCCATCAGTGAGGGTATTGCTACCCGCACCATATATTTT.

The chain combines TRBV28 with TRBJ1-6, with D hard to call. V lost 8 bases, J lost 7 bases, and 12 bases lay in between. The CDR3 extends over 13 amino acids. CDR1 is MDHEN, CDR2 SYDVKM, per germline. The CDR3 DNA sequence: TGTGCCAGCTTAGATCCCACCAATTCACCCCTCCACTTT. This sequence encodes CASLDPTNSPLHF.

This chain links TRBV2 with TRBJ1-3, with D possibly matching TRBD1 (6 bases). Germline CDR1 is SNHLY and CDR2 is FYNNEI. Between the trimmed V and J ends, which lost 5 bases and 7 bases, there was a span of 15 bases. This CDR3 region has 14 residues. The CDR3, as DNA: TGTGCCAGCAGTCGGGTAGGGGGGAGGAACACCATATATTTT. Translated: CASSRVGGRNTIYF.

This clone ranks as medium-sized. The chain carries TRBV19 and TRBJ2-7; D is possibly TRBD2 (5 bases). Germline V gives CDR1 LNHDA, CDR2 SQIVND (reference sequence). Between the trimmed V and J ends, which lost 6 bases and 0 bases, there was a span of 6 bases. CDR3 length: 12 residues. CDR3 bases: TGTGCCAGTAGAGGGAGCTCCTACGAGCAGTACTTC. This translates into CASRGSSYEQYF. Using reference TRBV19 and TRBJ2-7 for the parts outside the CDR3, the full variable domain is DGGITQSPKYLFRKEGQNVTLSCEQNLNHDAMYWYRQDPGQGLRLIYYSQIVNDFQKGDIAEGYSVSREKKESFPLTVTSAQKNPTAFYLCASRGSSYEQYFGPGTRLTVT.

This rearrangement joins TRBV28 to TRBJ2-7, with 9 bases identical to TRBD1. J lost 7 bases, V lost 6 bases, and 16 bases had no gene match. The CDR3 length is 16 residues. The V gene's germline CDR1 is MDHEN and CDR2 SYDVKM. This CDR3 is CASRVTGGGFFLEQYF. CDR3 nucleotides: TGTGCCAGCAGAGTTACAGGGGGCGGGTTTTTTTTAGAGCAGTACTTC.

This CDR3 reads CASSVVSNTEAFF. Written as DNA, the CDR3 is TGTGCCAGCAGCGTAGTCAGTAACACTGAAGCTTTCTTT. J is TRBJ1-1 and V is TRBV9, with D unresolved. CDR3 size: 13 residues. CDR1 is SGDLS and CDR2 is YYNGEE in the germline V gene. The V end lost 0 bases, the J end lost 2 bases, and 5 bases lay between the germline ends.

V and J are TRBV19 and TRBJ1-1; the D is unclear. Trimming removed 0 bases from V and 0 bases from J, with 11 bases in between. The CDR3 consists of 16 residues. Per the germline V gene, CDR1 is LNHDA and CDR2 is SQIVND (reference sequence). CDR3 in DNA: TGTGCCAGTAGTATAGATTCTGTTGGTATGAACACTGAAGCTTTCTTT. It codes for CASSIDSVGMNTEAFF.

The chain carries TRBV30 and TRBJ1-5; a weak D match, TRBD1 (6 bases). V was cut by 3 bases and J by 6 bases, with 18 bases left in between. The CDR3 contains 15 residues. Germline-derived CDR1 and CDR2 are GTSNPN and SVGIG (reference sequence). The CDR3 protein is CAWRPHAGGGQPQHF. CDR3 nucleotides: TGTGCCTGGAGGCCCCATGCGGGGGGCGGTCAGCCCCAGCATTTT.